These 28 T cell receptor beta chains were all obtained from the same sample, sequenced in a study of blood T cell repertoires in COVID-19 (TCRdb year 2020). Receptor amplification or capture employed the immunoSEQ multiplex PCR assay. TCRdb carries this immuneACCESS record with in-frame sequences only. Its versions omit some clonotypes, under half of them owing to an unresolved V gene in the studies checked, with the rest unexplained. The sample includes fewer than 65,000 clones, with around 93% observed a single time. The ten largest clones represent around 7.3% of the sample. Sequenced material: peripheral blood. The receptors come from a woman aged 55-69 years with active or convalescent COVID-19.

The CDR3: CASSDSIGEEEDQPQHF. The CDR3 DNA follows: TGTGCCAGCAGTGACTCGATAGGGGAAGAAGAGGATCAGCCCCAGCATTTT. The chain links TRBV6-4 to TRBJ1-5; D may be TRBD1 (5 bases). The V and J ends lost 0 bases and 5 bases respectively, with 17 bases between them. Germline-derived CDR1 and CDR2 are MRHNA and SNTAGT. The CDR3 sequence is 17 residues long.

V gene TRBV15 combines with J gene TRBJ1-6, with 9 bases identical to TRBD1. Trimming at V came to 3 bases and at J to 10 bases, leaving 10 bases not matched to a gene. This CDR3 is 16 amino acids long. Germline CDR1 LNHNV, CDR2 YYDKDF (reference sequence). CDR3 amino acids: CATSRGGGQGESPLHF. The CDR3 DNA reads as TGTGCCACCAGCAGGGGCGGGGGACAGGGAGAATCACCCCTCCACTTT.

The CDR3, as DNA: TGTGCCAGCAGCCTCGGGAGGGGCAGCACTGAAGCTTTCTTT. Protein sequence: CASSLGRGSTEAFF. The chain employs TRBV11-2 and TRBJ1-1, with D perhaps matching TRBD1 (5 bases). CDR1 is SGHAT and CDR2 is FQNNGV in the germline V gene. This CDR3 spans 14 amino acids. V was cut by 5 bases and J by 4 bases, with 14 bases left in between.

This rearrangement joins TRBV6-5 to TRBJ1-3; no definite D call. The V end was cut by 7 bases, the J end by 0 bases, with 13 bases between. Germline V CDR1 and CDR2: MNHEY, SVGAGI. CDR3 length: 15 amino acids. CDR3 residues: CASIMGGSSGNTIYF. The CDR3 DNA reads TGTGCCAGCATAATGGGCGGGAGCTCTGGAAACACCATATATTTT.

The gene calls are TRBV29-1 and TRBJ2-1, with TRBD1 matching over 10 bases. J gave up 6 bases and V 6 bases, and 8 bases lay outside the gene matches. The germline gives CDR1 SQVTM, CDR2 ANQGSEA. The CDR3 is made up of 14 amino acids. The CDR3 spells CSVSDRGLTNEQFF. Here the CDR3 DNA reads TGCAGCGTCTCTGACAGGGGGCTTACCAATGAGCAGTTCTTC.

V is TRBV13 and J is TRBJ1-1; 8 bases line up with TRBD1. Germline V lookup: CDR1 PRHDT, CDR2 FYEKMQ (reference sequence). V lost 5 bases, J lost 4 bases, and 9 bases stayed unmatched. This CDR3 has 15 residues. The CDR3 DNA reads TGTGCCAGCAGCCCGCAGATCGACAGGGGCACTGAAGCTTTCTTT. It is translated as CASSPQIDRGTEAFF.

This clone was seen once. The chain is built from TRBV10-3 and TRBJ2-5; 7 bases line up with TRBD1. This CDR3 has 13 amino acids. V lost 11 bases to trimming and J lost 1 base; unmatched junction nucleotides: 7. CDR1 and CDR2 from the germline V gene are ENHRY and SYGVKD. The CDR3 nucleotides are TGTGCCGCCCACGGGACAGCCCAAGAGACCCAGTACTTC. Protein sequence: CAAHGTAQETQYF.

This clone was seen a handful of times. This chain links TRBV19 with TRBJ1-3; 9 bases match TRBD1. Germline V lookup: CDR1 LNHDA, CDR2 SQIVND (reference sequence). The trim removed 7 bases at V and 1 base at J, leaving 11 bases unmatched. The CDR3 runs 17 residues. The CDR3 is CASTGTGLGESGNTIYF. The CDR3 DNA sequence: TGTGCCAGTACCGGGACAGGGCTTGGGGAGTCTGGAAACACCATATATTTT.

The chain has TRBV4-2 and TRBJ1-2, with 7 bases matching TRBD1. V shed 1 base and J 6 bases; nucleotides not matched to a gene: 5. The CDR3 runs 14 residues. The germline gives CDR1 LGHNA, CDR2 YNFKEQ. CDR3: CASSQGQGLHGYTF. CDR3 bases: TGTGCCAGCAGCCAAGGACAGGGCTTGCATGGCTACACCTTC.

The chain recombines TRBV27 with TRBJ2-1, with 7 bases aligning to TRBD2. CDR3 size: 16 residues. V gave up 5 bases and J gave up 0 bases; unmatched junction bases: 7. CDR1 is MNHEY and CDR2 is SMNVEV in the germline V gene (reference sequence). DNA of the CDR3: TGTGCCAGCAGTGCCCGGGGGGAAAGCTCCTACAATGAGCAGTTCTTC. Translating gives CASSARGESSYNEQFF.

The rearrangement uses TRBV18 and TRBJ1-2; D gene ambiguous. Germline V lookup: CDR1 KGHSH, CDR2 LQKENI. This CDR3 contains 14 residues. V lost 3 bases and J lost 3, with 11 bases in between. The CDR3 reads CASSPSGIHYGYTF. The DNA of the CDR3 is TGTGCCAGCTCACCGTCAGGAATACACTATGGCTACACCTTC.

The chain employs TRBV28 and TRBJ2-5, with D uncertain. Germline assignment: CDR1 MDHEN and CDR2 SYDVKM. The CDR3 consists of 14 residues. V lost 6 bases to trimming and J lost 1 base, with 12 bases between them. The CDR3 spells CASSLPGRQETQYF. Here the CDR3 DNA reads TGTGCCAGCAGCCTCCCGGGTCGCCAAGAGACCCAGTACTTC.

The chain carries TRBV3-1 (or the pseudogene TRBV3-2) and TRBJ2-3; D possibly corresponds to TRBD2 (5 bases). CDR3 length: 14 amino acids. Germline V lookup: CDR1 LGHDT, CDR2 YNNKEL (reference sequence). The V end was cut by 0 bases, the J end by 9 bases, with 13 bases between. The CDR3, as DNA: TGTGCCAGCAGCCAAGAAAGGGAGCTGGACACGCAGTATTTT. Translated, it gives CASSQERELDTQYF.

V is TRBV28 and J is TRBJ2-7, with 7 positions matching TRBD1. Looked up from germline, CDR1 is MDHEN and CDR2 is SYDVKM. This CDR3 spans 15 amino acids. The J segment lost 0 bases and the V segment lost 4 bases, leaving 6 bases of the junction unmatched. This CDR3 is CASSSGTAHSYEQYF. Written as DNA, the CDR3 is TGTGCCAGCAGTTCCGGGACAGCGCACTCCTACGAGCAGTACTTC.

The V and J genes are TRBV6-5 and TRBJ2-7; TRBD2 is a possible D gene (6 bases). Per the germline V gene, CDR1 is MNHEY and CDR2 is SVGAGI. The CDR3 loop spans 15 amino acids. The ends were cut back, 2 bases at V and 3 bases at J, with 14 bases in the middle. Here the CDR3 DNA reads TGTGCCAGCAGTTACAGTGGGGGGTCCGGCTACGAGCAGTACTTC. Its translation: CASSYSGGSGYEQYF.

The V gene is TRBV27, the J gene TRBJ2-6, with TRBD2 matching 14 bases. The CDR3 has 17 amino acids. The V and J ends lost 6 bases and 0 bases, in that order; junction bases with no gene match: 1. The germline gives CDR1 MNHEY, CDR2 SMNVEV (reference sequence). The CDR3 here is CASRGLAGVSGANVLTF. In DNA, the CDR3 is TGTGCCAGCAGGGGACTAGCGGGGGTCTCTGGGGCCAACGTCCTGACTTTC. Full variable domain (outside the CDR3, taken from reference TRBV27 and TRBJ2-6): EAQVTQNPRYLITVTGKKLTVTCSQNMNHEYMSWYRQDPGLGLRQIYYSMNVEVTDKGDVPEGYKVSRKEKRNFPLILESPSPNQTSLYFCASRGLAGVSGANVLTFGAGSRLTVL.

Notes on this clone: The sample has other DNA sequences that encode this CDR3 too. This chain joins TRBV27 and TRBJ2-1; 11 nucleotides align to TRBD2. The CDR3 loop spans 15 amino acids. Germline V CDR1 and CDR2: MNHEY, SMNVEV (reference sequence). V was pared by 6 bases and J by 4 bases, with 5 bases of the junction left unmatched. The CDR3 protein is CASSPGLAAYNEQFF. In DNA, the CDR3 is TGTGCCAGCAGCCCGGGACTAGCGGCTTACAATGAGCAGTTCTTC.

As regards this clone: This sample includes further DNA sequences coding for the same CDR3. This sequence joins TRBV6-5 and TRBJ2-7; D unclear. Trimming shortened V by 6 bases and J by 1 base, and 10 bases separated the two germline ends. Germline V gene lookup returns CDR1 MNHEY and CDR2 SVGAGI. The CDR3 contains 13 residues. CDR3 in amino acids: CASSPPGSYEQYF. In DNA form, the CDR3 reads TGTGCCAGCAGCCCACCCGGGTCCTACGAGCAGTACTTC.

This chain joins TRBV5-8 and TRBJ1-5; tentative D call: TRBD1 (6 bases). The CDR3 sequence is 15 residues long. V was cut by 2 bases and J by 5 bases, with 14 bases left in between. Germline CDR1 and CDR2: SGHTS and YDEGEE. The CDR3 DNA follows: TGTGCCAGCAGCTTTTTTACAGGGAGGGATCAGCCCCAGCATTTT. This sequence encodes CASSFFTGRDQPQHF.

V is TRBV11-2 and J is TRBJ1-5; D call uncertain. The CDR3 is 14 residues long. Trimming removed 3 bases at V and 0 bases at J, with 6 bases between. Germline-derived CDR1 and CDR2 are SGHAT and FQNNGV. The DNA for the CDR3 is TGTGCCAGCAGCTTGGAGGGTAGCAATCAGCCCCAGCATTTT. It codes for CASSLEGSNQPQHF.

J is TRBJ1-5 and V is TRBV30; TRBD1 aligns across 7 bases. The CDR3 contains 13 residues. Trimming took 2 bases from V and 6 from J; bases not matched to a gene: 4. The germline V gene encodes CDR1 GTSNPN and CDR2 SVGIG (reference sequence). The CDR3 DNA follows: TGTGCCTGGAGTACAGGGGATGGTCAGCCCCAGCATTTT. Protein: CAWSTGDGQPQHF.

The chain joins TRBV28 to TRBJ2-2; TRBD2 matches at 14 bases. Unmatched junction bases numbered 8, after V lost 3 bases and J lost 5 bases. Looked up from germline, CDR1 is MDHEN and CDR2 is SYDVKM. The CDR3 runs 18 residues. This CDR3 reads CASSFGLAGGRRTGELFF. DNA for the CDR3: TGTGCCAGCAGTTTCGGACTAGCGGGGGGACGGAGAACCGGGGAGCTGTTTTTT.

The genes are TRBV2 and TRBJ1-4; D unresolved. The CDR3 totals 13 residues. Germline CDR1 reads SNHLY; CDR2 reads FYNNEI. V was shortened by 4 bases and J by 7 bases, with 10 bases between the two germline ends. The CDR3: CASSGGLGEKLFF. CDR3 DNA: TGTGCCAGCAGTGGAGGGTTGGGTGAAAAACTGTTTTTT.

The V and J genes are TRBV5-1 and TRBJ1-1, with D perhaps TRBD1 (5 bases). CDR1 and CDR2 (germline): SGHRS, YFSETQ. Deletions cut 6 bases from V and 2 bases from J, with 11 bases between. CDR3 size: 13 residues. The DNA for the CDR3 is TGCGCCAGCAAGGACACCTCAAACACTGAAGCTTTCTTT. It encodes CASKDTSNTEAFF.

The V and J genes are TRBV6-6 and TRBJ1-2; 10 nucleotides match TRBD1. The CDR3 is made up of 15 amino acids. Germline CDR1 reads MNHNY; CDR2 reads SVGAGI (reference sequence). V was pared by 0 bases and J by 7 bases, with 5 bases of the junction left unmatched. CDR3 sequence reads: CASSYSGQGTGGYTF. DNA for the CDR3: TGTGCCAGCAGTTACTCGGGACAGGGGACGGGTGGCTACACCTTC.

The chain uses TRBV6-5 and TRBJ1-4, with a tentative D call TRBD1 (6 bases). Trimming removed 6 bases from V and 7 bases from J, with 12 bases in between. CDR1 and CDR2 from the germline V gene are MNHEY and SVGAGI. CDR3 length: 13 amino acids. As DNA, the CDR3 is TGTGCCAGCAGATCCAACAGGGTTGAAAAACTGTTTTTT. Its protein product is CASRSNRVEKLFF.

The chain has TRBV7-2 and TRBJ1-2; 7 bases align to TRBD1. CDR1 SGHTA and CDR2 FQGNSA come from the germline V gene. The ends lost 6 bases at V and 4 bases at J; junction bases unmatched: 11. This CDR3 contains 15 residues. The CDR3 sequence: CASRKDRTLAYGYTF. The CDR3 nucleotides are TGTGCCAGCAGAAAGGACAGGACCCTAGCCTATGGCTACACCTTC.

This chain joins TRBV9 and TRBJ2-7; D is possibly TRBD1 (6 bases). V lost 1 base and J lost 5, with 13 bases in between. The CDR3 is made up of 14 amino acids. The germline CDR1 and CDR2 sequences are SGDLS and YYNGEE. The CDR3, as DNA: TGTGCCAGCAGCGTAACTTCAAGGACAGACGAGCAGTACTTC. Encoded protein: CASSVTSRTDEQYF.